One T cell receptor beta chain is described in this entry. Amplification used 60 Vbeta primers and 13 Jbeta primers. Data came from immunoSEQ multiplex PCR; TCRdb stores just in-frame clones and leaves some out. Of approximately 110,000 clones detected, around 69% appear once; the ten largest clones hold approximately 8.2%. This sample is part of a study of cytomegalovirus exposure and HLA in healthy donors. V lost 7 bases, J lost 0 bases, and 20 bases lay in between. The germline gives CDR1 SGHRS, CDR2 YFSETQ. This CDR3 spans 18 amino acids. The clonotype originates from a woman in her forties in good health and CMV-seropositive. Sequencing was done on a sample of PBMCs. This chain joins TRBV5-1 and TRBJ2-6, with TRBD2 as a possible D gene (5 bases). In DNA, the CDR3 is TGCGCCAGCCGGACCTTTTTAGCGCGGAGCTCTGGGGCCAACGTCCTGACTTTC. Its translation: CASRTFLARSSGANVLTF.